These 27 T cell receptor beta chains came from one sample sequenced in a study of blood T cell repertoires in COVID-19. Profiling relied on immunoSEQ multiplex PCR, and the TCRdb table lists in-frame clones only, not all of them. The data show about 350,000 clones, roughly 86% seen once. The sequencing sample was made of peripheral blood. The source of these receptors is a woman between 65 and 79 years old with COVID-19, enrolled during active disease.

The CDR3 bases are TGTGCCAGCAGTCCTGATGACAGGCGGGAGACCCAGTACTTC. Amino acid sequence: CASSPDDRRETQYF. The J gene is TRBJ2-5, the V gene TRBV28, with D tentatively TRBD1 (6 bases). V was clipped by 5 bases and J by 5 bases, with 15 bases between them. Per germline, CDR1 MDHEN and CDR2 SYDVKM. The CDR3 extends over 14 amino acids.

The J gene is TRBJ1-5, the V gene TRBV6-5; 8 nucleotides match TRBD1. The CDR3 has 14 amino acids. V shed 7 bases and J 4 bases; nucleotides not matched to a gene: 6. CDR1 and CDR2 (germline): MNHEY, SVGAGI. The CDR3 nucleotides are TGTGCCAGCATCCTTGACAGGGGAAATCAGCCCCAGCATTTT. Translated: CASILDRGNQPQHF.

This chain uses TRBV2 with TRBJ1-6; TRBD1 is a possible D gene (6 bases). The CDR3 runs 14 residues. Germline loops: CDR1 SNHLY, CDR2 FYNNEI. Trimming took off 7 bases at V and 6 bases at J, with 13 bases between the two ends. This CDR3 is CASIGQNFNSPLHF. CDR3 in DNA: TGTGCCAGCATCGGACAGAATTTTAATTCACCCCTCCACTTT.

J is TRBJ1-3 and V is TRBV15; TRBD1 agrees at 7 bases. The CDR3 runs to 14 residues. Germline loops: CDR1 LNHNV, CDR2 YYDKDF (reference sequence). Trimming took 5 bases from V and 3 from J; bases not matched to a gene: 4. Here the CDR3 DNA reads TGTGCCACCAGCGCCCCAGGGGGTGGAAACACCATATATTTT. It translates to CATSAPGGGNTIYF.

The chain employs TRBV25-1 and TRBJ1-3, with D perhaps TRBD1 (6 bases). Trimming removed 3 bases from V and 0 bases from J, with 12 bases in between. The length of the CDR3 is 16 residues. In germline, CDR1 is MGHDK, CDR2 SYGVNS. Written as DNA, the CDR3 is TGTGCCAGCAGTGATGGACAGACAGACTCTGGAAACACCATATATTTT. This encodes CASSDGQTDSGNTIYF.

This clone showed up just once. The V and J genes are TRBV27 and TRBJ1-5; 7 nucleotides align to TRBD1. Germline lookup yields CDR1 MNHEY and CDR2 SMNVEV (reference sequence). V lost 4 bases, J lost 5 bases, and 11 bases stayed unmatched. CDR3 length: 16 residues. CDR3 sequence: CASSSTGDMGDQPQHF. The DNA for the CDR3 is TGTGCCAGCAGTTCAACAGGGGATATGGGAGATCAGCCCCAGCATTTT.

The rearrangement links TRBV18 to TRBJ1-2; the D is unclear. Germline V gene data show CDR1 as KGHSH and CDR2 as LQKENI. The CDR3 length is 15 residues. V dropped 0 bases and J dropped 0 bases, with 8 bases sitting between them. The CDR3 region is CASSPPGRSNYGYTF. CDR3 DNA: TGTGCCAGCTCACCACCGGGCAGATCTAACTATGGCTACACCTTC.

A single count supports this clone. The chain combines TRBV24-1 with TRBJ2-5; 9 bases agree with TRBD1. Trimming removed 4 bases from V and 5 bases from J; junction bases left unmatched: 7. In germline, CDR1 is KGHDR, CDR2 SFDVKD. The CDR3 totals 15 residues. The CDR3 reads CATSESGTGLETQYF. CDR3 coding DNA: TGTGCCACCAGTGAATCCGGGACAGGGTTGGAGACCCAGTACTTC.

The chain is built from TRBV12-3 or TRBV12-4 and TRBJ1-1, with a weak D call TRBD1 (5 bases). The CDR3 loop spans 12 amino acids. V lost 10 bases to trimming and J lost 10 bases, with 19 bases between them. In DNA, the CDR3 is TGTGCCATCGAAAGGGACTCACGAGGAGCTTTCTTT. Translation: CAIERDSRGAFF.

The chain employs TRBV30 and TRBJ1-4; 9 bases are a match to TRBD1. This CDR3 region has 14 residues. Germline V CDR1 and CDR2: GTSNPN, SVGIG (reference sequence). V lost 4 bases to trimming and J lost 7 bases; unmatched junction nucleotides: 7. The CDR3 loop reads CAWMTGGLGEKLFF. In DNA, the CDR3 is TGTGCCTGGATGACAGGGGGATTAGGTGAAAAACTGTTTTTT.

V is TRBV7-9 and J is TRBJ1-5; possible D gene TRBD1, 5 bases. Germline V gives CDR1 SEHNR, CDR2 FQNEAQ (reference sequence). The V and J ends lost 2 bases and 1 base respectively, with 9 bases between them. The CDR3 loop spans 15 amino acids. The CDR3 DNA is TGTGCCAGCAGCTTACTCGGGGGAAGCAATCAGCCCCAGCATTTT. This codes for CASSLLGGSNQPQHF.

The rearrangement joins TRBV9 to TRBJ2-6; D perhaps matches TRBD1 (6 bases). CDR1 is SGDLS and CDR2 is YYNGEE in the germline V gene. This CDR3 is built from 15 residues. With 4 bases removed from V and 2 bases from J, the gap between germline ends came to 10 bases. As DNA, the CDR3 is TGTGCCAGCAGCTCACGGGACACTGGGGCCAACGTCCTGACTTTC. Its protein product is CASSSRDTGANVLTF.

V gene TRBV19 combines with J gene TRBJ1-5; TRBD1 matches 10 bases. Germline V lookup: CDR1 LNHDA, CDR2 SQIVND (reference sequence). Trimming removed 5 bases from V and 2 bases from J; junction bases left unmatched: 9. There are 17 residues in the CDR3. CDR3 bases: TGTGCCAGTAGTTCCGGGACAGGGGAATTGGGCAATCAGCCCCAGCATTTT. It encodes CASSSGTGELGNQPQHF.

The chain recombines TRBV5-1 with TRBJ1-5; 7 nucleotides match TRBD1. This CDR3 is 14 amino acids long. The germline gives CDR1 SGHRS, CDR2 YFSETQ. Trimming removed 3 bases from V and 2 bases from J; junction bases left unmatched: 2. This chain's CDR3 is CASSYGTGNQPQHF. The CDR3 DNA reads TGCGCCAGCAGCTACGGGACAGGCAATCAGCCCCAGCATTTT.

This clone was recorded once. The CDR3 loop reads CASSSLPVNTEAFF. CDR3 bases: TGCGCCAGCAGCTCCCTTCCGGTGAACACTGAAGCTTTCTTT. This chain uses TRBV5-1 with TRBJ1-1; no clear D gene. Between the trimmed V and J ends, which lost 3 bases and 0 bases, there was a span of 9 bases. The CDR3 extends over 14 amino acids. Germline CDR1 and CDR2: SGHRS and YFSETQ.

This rearrangement joins TRBV6-4 to TRBJ1-6, with a possible D match to TRBD1 (5 bases). Trimming took off 11 bases at V and 6 bases at J, with 14 bases between the two ends. The CDR3 runs to 13 residues. CDR1 is MRHNA and CDR2 is SNTAGT in the germline V gene. The CDR3 is CAPTEGCNSPLHF. DNA for the CDR3: TGTGCCCCCACGGAGGGGTGTAATTCACCCCTCCACTTT.

In DNA, the CDR3 is TGTGCCAGCAGCAGAGGGGGTCGTAATGAAAAACTGTTTTTT. Residues: CASSRGGRNEKLFF. The rearrangement joins TRBV7-2 to TRBJ1-4; TRBD1 might be the D (6 bases). V was cut by 5 bases and J by 4 bases, with 11 bases left in between. The CDR3 covers 14 residues. The germline CDR1 and CDR2 sequences are SGHTA and FQGNSA.

The genes are TRBV29-1 and TRBJ2-1; D unclear. This CDR3 has 13 amino acids. V was shortened by 8 bases and J by 9 bases, with 20 bases between the two germline ends. The V gene's germline CDR1 is SQVTM and CDR2 ANQGSEA. The CDR3 sequence is CSSDGSPLGEQFF. CDR3 nucleotides: TGCAGCAGCGACGGCTCTCCCCTCGGTGAGCAGTTCTTC.

The chain employs TRBV19 and TRBJ2-2; D is undetermined. Germline values: CDR1 LNHDA, CDR2 SQIVND (reference sequence). V was pared by 5 bases and J by 8 bases, with 9 bases between. CDR3 length: 12 residues. CDR3 DNA: TGTGCCAGTAGTCCGAGGTTGGGGGAGCTGTTTTTT. As protein: CASSPRLGELFF.

This clone showed up just a few times. The chain uses TRBV11-2 and TRBJ1-2; 10 positions agree with TRBD1. The CDR3 runs 14 residues. V gave up 4 bases and J gave up 1 base; unmatched junction bases: 0. Germline loops: CDR1 SGHAT, CDR2 FQNNGV. CDR3 DNA: TGTGCCAGCAGCTGGACAGGGGGTAACTATGGCTACACCTTC. Its protein product is CASSWTGGNYGYTF.

A single count supports this clone. The chain combines TRBV5-1 with TRBJ2-4; possibly TRBD2 for D (5 bases). The V gene's germline CDR1 is SGHRS and CDR2 YFSETQ. The length of the CDR3 is 16 residues. The V end was cut by 1 base, the J end by 0 bases, with 11 bases between. This CDR3 reads CASSLSPGLAKNIQYF. For the CDR3, the DNA is TGCGCCAGCAGCTTGTCCCCGGGATTAGCCAAAAACATTCAGTACTTC.

Only one count was recorded for this clone. This chain joins TRBV28 and TRBJ1-5, with D perhaps matching TRBD1 (5 bases). Per germline, CDR1 MDHEN and CDR2 SYDVKM. There are 13 residues in the CDR3. The V and J ends lost 6 bases and 3 bases respectively, with 9 bases between them. CDR3 loop: CASSNRFNQPQHF. The CDR3 region has the DNA TGTGCCAGCAGCAACAGGTTCAATCAGCCCCAGCATTTT.

CDR3 amino acids: CASSPPDRGRANYGYTF. CDR3 coding DNA: TGTGCCAGCTCACCCCCGGACAGGGGGCGAGCGAACTATGGCTACACCTTC. This rearrangement joins TRBV18 to TRBJ1-2; 11 bases agree with TRBD1. With 3 bases clipped from V and 2 bases from J, the junction kept 8 bases outside the gene matches. The CDR3 runs 17 residues. Germline values: CDR1 KGHSH, CDR2 LQKENI.

CDR3 sequence (DNA): TGTGCCTGGAGACTTTACAATGAGCAGTTCTTC. Protein: CAWRLYNEQFF. The V and J genes are TRBV30 and TRBJ2-1; D unclear. V was cut by 3 bases and J by 4 bases, with 4 bases left in between. The CDR3 totals 11 residues. CDR1 GTSNPN and CDR2 SVGIG come from the germline V gene (reference sequence).

This chain uses TRBV18 with TRBJ1-2; D gene ambiguous. CDR3 length: 13 residues. V was cut by 1 base and J by 3 bases, with 6 bases left in between. Germline CDR1 reads KGHSH; CDR2 reads LQKENI. CDR3 sequence: CASSPRLDYGYTF. The CDR3 coding sequence is TGTGCCAGCTCACCACGGCTCGACTATGGCTACACCTTC.

V gene TRBV24-1 combines with J gene TRBJ1-5; weak D call: TRBD1 (6 bases). CDR1 and CDR2 (germline): KGHDR, SFDVKD. The V gene lost 2 bases and the J gene lost 5 bases, with 9 bases spanning the gap. The CDR3 consists of 14 residues. The CDR3: CATSDYRDDQPQHF. DNA for the CDR3: TGTGCCACCAGTGATTACAGGGACGATCAGCCCCAGCATTTT.

The V call is TRBV18, the J call TRBJ1-1, with TRBD1 matching 7 bases. CDR1 is KGHSH and CDR2 is LQKENI in the germline V gene. With 7 bases clipped from V and 1 base from J, the junction kept 3 bases outside the gene matches. This CDR3 spans 13 amino acids. CDR3 sequence: CASLSGGNTEAFF. As DNA, the CDR3 is TGTGCCAGCTTGTCAGGGGGGAACACTGAAGCTTTCTTT.